This entry describes one T cell receptor beta chain. The data stem from a study of blood T cell repertoires in COVID-19. Study in general: The origin of the acute and convalescent COVID-19 samples was the United States, Italy and Spain. PBMCs, B-cell-depleted T cells, or T cells provided the cDNA or gDNA that made up the material.

CDR1 and CDR2 from the germline V gene are MNHEY and SVGEGT. V was pared by 2 bases and J by 1 base, with 5 bases between. The CDR3 sequence is 13 residues long. In the study's own analysis: Reference gene primer amplification in the assay estimated nucleated cell counts. Sequencing used immunoSEQ multiplex PCR; TCRdb keeps in-frame clones, though not all of them. D and trimming come from the DNA, and the V and J calls and clone size come from that table. The table includes under 200,000 clones, under 85% detected once. The sequence was obtained from a woman of 80 years or more with acute or convalescent COVID-19. The source material was peripheral blood. The chain is built from TRBV6-2 or TRBV6-3 and TRBJ1-1; D is ambiguous. The CDR3 protein is CASSYTRNTEAFF. CDR3 sequence (DNA): TGTGCCAGCAGTTACACGAGGAACACTGAAGCTTTCTTT.